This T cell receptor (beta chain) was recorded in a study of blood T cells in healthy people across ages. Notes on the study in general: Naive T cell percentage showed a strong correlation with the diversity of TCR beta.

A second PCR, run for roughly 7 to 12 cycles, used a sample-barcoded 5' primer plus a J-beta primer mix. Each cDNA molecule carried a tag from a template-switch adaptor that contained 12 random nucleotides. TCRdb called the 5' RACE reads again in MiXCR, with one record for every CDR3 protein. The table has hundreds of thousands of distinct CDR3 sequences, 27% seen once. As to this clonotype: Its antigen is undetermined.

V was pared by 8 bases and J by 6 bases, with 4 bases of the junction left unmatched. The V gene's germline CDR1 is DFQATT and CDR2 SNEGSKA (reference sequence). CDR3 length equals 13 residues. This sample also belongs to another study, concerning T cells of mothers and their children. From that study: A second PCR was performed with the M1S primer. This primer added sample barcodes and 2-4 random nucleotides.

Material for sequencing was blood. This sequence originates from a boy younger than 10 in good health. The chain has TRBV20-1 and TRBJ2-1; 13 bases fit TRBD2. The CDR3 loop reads CSLLAGGLNEQFF. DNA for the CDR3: TGCAGTCTACTAGCGGGAGGGCTCAATGAGCAGTTCTTC.